The clone carrying this T cell receptor (beta chain) was picked up a small number of times. Antigen specificity is unknown. This sample was included in a study of T cell repertoires in cytomegalovirus infection. Looking at the study overall: Evidence of both CMV infection and a matching HLA type came from public TCR beta signatures. The study's findings and limits: The cumulative frequency of public TCR beta families identified carriers of CMV plus the relevant HLA. The ex vivo response showed dominance by HLA-C-restricted CMV-specific TCR beta clonotypes.

Via MiXCR, TCRdb re-called the reads, giving one row per CDR3 protein. The table lists about 180,000 distinct CDR3 sequences, approximately 18% of them singletons. CDR3 length: 18 amino acids. The J segment lost 2 bases and the V segment lost 4 bases, leaving 15 bases of the junction unmatched. The V gene's germline CDR1 is MNHEY and CDR2 SMNVEV (reference sequence). This receptor was obtained from a human donor in good health (CMV status not recorded). Some clones in this sample may be carry-over from other donors' samples. The sequenced sample was CD8+ T cells from PBMCs. The chain has TRBV27 and TRBJ2-7, with 9 bases identical to TRBD1. CDR3 DNA: TGTGCCAGCAGTTCGGTAACCCCGGGACAGGGCAAGGCCTACGAGCAGTACTTC. Translation gives CASSSVTPGQGKAYEQYF.